The entry that follows covers one T cell receptor beta chain sequence. The sample belongs to a study of cytotoxic CD8 clonotypes in ibrutinib-treated CLL. Across the whole study: On average, each sample had 255,043 productive templates and under 95,000 productive rearrangements.

Sequencing was performed with immunoSEQ multiplex PCR; in TCRdb, only in-frame clones are kept and a portion is missing. In the table there are hundreds of thousands of clones, approximately 70% of which are singletons. Material: PBMCs, obtained after 12 months of ibrutinib treatment. This sequence originates from a human donor with chronic lymphocytic leukemia.

The CDR3 loop is CASSSSGTGVAYEQYF. The CDR3 nucleotides are TGTGCCAGCAGCTCGTCCGGGACAGGGGTGGCCTACGAGCAGTACTTC. The chain links TRBV9 to TRBJ2-7; the match to TRBD1 covers 10 bases. Trimming at V came to 4 bases and at J to 2 bases, leaving 9 bases not matched to a gene. CDR3 length: 16 residues. Germline-derived CDR1 and CDR2 are SGDLS and YYNGEE.